This T cell receptor (beta chain) is from a study of T cells in localized non-small cell lung cancer. Study results and caveats: Analysis by sequencing included only one tumor region, so heterogeneity remains possible. Longer overall survival was linked to higher blood T cell density.

TCRdb's table, derived via immunoSEQ multiplex PCR, lists solely in-frame clones and lacks some. The sample has roughly 23,000 clones, around nine tenths seen once. In the case of this clone: Antigen specificity is unknown.

Looked up from germline, CDR1 is SGHVS and CDR2 is FQNEAQ. V dropped 2 bases and J dropped 0 bases, with 8 bases sitting between them. The length of the CDR3 is 15 residues. The rearrangement joins TRBV7-8 to TRBJ1-5; no clear D. The specimen was peripheral blood, collected before any cancer treatment. The source is a male donor aged 60 or older with stage I lung adenocarcinoma. The CDR3 nucleotides read TGTGCCAGCAGCTTACTGGACGGTAGCAATCAGCCCCAGCATTTT. Protein sequence: CASSLLDGSNQPQHF.